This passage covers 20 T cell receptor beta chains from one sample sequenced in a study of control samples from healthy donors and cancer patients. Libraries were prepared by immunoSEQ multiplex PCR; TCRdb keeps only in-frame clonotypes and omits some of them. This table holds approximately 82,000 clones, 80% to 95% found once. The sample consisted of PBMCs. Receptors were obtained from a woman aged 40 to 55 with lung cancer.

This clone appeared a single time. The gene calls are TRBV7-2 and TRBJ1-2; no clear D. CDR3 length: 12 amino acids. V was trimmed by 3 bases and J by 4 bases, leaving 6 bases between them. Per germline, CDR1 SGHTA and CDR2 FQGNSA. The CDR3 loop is CASSFEFYGYTF. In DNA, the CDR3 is TGTGCCAGCAGCTTCGAGTTCTATGGCTACACCTTC.

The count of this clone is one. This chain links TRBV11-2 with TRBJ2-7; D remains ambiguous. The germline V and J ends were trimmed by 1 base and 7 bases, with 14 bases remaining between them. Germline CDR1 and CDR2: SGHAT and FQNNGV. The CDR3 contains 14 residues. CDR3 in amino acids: CASSLGGPGWEQYF. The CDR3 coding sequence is TGTGCCAGCAGCTTAGGTGGGCCGGGTTGGGAGCAGTACTTC.

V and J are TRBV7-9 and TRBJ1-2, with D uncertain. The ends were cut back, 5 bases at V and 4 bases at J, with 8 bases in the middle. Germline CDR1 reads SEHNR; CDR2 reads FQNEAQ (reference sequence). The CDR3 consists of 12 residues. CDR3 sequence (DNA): TGTGCCAGCAGCCTTTATTTCTATGGCTACACCTTC. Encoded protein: CASSLYFYGYTF.

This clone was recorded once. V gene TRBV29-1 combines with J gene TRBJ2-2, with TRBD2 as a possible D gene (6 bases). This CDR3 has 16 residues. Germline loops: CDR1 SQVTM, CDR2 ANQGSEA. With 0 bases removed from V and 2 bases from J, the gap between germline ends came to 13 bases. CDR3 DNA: TGCAGCGTTGAAGAAGAACGCGGGAAAAACACCGGGGAGCTGTTTTTT. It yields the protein CSVEEERGKNTGELFF.

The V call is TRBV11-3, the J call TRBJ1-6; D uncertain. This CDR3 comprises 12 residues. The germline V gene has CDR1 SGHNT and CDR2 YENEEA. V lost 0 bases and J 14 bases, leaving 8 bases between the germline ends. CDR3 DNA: TGTGCCAGCAGCTTAGATCCTGAGGCCCTCCACTTT. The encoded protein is CASSLDPEALHF. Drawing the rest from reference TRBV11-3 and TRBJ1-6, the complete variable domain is EAGVVQSPRYKIIEKKQPVAFWCNPISGHNTLYWYLQNLGQGPELLIRYENEEAVDDSQLPKDRFSAERLKGVDSTLKIQPAELGDSAVYLCASSLDPEALHFGNGTRLTVT.

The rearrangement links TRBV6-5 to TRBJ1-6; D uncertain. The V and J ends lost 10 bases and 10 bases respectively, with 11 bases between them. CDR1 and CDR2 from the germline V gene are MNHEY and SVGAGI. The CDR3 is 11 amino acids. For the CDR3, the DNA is TGTGCCACCTCGGGAGGATCACCCCTCCACTTT. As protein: CATSGGSPLHF.

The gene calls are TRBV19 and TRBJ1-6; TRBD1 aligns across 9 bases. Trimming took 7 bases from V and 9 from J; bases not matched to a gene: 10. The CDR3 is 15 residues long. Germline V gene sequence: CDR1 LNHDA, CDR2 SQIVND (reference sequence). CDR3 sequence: CASTADRGGSSPLHF. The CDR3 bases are TGTGCCAGTACCGCGGACAGGGGCGGTAGTTCACCCCTCCACTTT.

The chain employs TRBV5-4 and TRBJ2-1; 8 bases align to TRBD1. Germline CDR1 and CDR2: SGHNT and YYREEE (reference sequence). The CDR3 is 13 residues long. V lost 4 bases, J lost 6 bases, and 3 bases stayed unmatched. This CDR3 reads CASSLTGGNEQFF. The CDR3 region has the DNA TGTGCCAGCAGCCTAACAGGGGGCAATGAGCAGTTCTTC.

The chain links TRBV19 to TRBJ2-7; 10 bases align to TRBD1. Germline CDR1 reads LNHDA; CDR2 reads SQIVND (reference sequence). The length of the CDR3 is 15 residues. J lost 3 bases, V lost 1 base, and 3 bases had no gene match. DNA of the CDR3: TGTGCCAGTAGTATAGGGGACAGGGGTAACTACGAGCAGTACTTC. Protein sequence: CASSIGDRGNYEQYF.

CDR3 in DNA: TGTGCCAGCAGCTTAGGACAGGGGACAGGGAGAACCCAAGATACGCAGTATTTT. Its translation is CASSLGQGTGRTQDTQYF. This chain links TRBV7-9 with TRBJ2-3, with 9 bases matching TRBD1. This CDR3 spans 18 amino acids. Germline V gene lookup returns CDR1 SEHNR and CDR2 FQNEAQ (reference sequence). V shed 1 base, J shed 5 bases, and the junction held 13 bases outside the gene matches.

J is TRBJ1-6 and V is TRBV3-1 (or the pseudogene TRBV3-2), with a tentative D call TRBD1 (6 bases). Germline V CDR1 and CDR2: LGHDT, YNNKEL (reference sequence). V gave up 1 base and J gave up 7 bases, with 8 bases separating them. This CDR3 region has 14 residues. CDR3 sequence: CASSQVQGNSPLHF. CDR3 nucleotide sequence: TGTGCCAGCAGCCAAGTACAGGGAAATTCACCCCTCCACTTT.

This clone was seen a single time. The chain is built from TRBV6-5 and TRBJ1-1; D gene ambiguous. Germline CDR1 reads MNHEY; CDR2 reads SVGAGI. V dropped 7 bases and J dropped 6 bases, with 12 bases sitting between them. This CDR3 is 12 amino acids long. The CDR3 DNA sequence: TGTGCCAGCATCCCCAGCGGGGCTGAAGCTTTCTTT. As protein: CASIPSGAEAFF.

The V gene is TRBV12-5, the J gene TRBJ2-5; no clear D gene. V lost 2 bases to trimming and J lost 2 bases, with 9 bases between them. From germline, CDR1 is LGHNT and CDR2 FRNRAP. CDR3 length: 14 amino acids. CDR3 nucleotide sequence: TGTGCTAGTGGTTTGATGACAAGGCAAGAGACCCAGTACTTC. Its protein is CASGLMTRQETQYF.

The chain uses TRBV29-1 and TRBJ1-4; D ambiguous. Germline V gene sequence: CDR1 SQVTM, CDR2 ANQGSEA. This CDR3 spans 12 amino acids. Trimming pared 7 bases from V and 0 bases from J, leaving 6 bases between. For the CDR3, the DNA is TGCAGCGCGTACGCAACTAATGAAAAACTGTTTTTT. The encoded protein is CSAYATNEKLFF.

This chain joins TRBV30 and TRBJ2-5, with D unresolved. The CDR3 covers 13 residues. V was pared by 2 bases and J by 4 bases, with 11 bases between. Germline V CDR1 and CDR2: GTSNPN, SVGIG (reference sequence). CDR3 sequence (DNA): TGTGCCTGGAGTAATAGCAACCGAGAGACCCAGTACTTC. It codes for CAWSNSNRETQYF.

CDR3 coding DNA: TGCGCCAGCAGCCAAGATTTGACAGTACCTGGCTACACCTTC. Its translation: CASSQDLTVPGYTF. The chain recombines TRBV4-1 with TRBJ1-2; D may be TRBD1 (5 bases). Germline V lookup: CDR1 MGHRA, CDR2 YSYEKL. The CDR3 covers 14 residues. V lost 0 bases to trimming and J lost 7 bases, with 12 bases between them.

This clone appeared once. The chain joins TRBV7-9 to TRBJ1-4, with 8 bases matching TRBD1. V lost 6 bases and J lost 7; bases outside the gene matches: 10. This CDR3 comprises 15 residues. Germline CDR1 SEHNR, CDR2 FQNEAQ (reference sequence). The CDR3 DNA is TGTGCCAGCAGAGATACCGGGACAGGAGTTGAAAAACTGTTTTTT. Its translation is CASRDTGTGVEKLFF. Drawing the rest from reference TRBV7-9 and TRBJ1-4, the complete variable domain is DTGVSQNPRHKITKRGQNVTFRCDPISEHNRLYWYRQTLGQGPEFLTYFQNEAQLEKSRLLSDRFSAERPKGSFSTLEIQRTEQGDSAMYLCASRDTGTGVEKLFFGSGTQLSVL.

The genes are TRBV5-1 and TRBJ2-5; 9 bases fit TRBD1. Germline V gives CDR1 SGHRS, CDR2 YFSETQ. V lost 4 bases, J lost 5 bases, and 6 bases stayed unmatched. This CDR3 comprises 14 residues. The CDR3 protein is CASSPDRGRETQYF. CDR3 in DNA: TGCGCCAGCAGCCCGGACAGGGGACGGGAGACCCAGTACTTC. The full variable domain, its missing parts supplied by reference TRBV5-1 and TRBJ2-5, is KAGVTQTPRYLIKTRGQQVTLSCSPISGHRSVSWYQQTPGQGLQFLFEYFSETQRNKGNFPGRFSGRQFSNSRSEMNVSTLELGDSALYLCASSPDRGRETQYFGPGTRLLVL.

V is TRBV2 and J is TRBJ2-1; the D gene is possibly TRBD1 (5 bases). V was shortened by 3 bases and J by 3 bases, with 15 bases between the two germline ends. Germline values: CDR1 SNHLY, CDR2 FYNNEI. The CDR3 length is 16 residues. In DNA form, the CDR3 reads TGTGCCAGCAGTGACTCTCGGACACAACGCTACAATGAGCAGTTCTTC. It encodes CASSDSRTQRYNEQFF.

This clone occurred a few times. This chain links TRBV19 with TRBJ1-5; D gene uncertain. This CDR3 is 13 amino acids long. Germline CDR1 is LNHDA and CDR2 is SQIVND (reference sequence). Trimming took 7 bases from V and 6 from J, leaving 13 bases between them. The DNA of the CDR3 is TGTGCCAGTATTAACCGGGAGGGTCAGCCCCAGCATTTT. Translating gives CASINREGQPQHF.